Each of the 31 T cell receptor beta chains below was sequenced from the same sample in a study of OX40 agonist ivuxolimab in advanced cancers. This table comes from immunoSEQ multiplex PCR, and its TCRdb copy is limited to in-frame clones, with some not included. This sample yields tens of thousands of clones, of which about four fifths are seen a single time; around 7.5% belongs to the top ten. The sequences come from CD4+ or CD8+ T cells sorted from blood, collected in a trial of the OX40 agonist ivuxolimab. These receptors originate from an adult with an advanced solid tumor such as melanoma, head and neck, liver or kidney cancer.

A single count supports this clone. The gene calls are TRBV6-1 and TRBJ1-1, with a weak D call TRBD1 (5 bases). V was pared by 2 bases and J by 0 bases, with 13 bases between. Per germline, CDR1 MNHNS and CDR2 SASEGT. The CDR3 runs 16 residues. CDR3 in DNA: TGTGCCAGCAGTGAAAAGTTATGGGGCATGAACACTGAAGCTTTCTTT. Translation gives CASSEKLWGMNTEAFF.

A single count supports this clone. Here the CDR3 reads CSVDTQGFWTEAFF. The CDR3 nucleotides are TGCAGCGTGGATACACAGGGGTTCTGGACTGAAGCTTTCTTT. The chain joins TRBV29-1 to TRBJ1-1; 7 nucleotides agree with TRBD1. The CDR3 contains 14 residues. V trimming: 6 bases; J trimming: 5 bases; junction bases outside the gene matches: 12. CDR1 SQVTM and CDR2 ANQGSEA come from the germline V gene.

The chain has TRBV21-1 and TRBJ2-5; the table's D call, TRBD2, has no DNA check behind it. TRBV21-1 is reported as a pseudogene. The length of the CDR3 is 15 residues. CDR3 nucleotides: TGTGCCAGCAGCGCTAGACTAGCGGGAGCTGAGACCCAGTACTTC. Residues: CASSARLAGAETQYF.

This chain connects TRBV5-5 to TRBJ1-5; D may be TRBD1 (6 bases). The CDR3 covers 17 residues. V was shortened by 4 bases and J by 3 bases, with 20 bases between the two germline ends. Germline CDR1 is SGHKS and CDR2 is YYEKEE (reference sequence). The CDR3 sequence is CASSPGPDQGLNQPQHF. In DNA, the CDR3 is TGTGCCAGCAGCCCTGGCCCAGATCAGGGGCTCAATCAGCCCCAGCATTTT.

The CDR3 region has the DNA TGTGCCAGCAGCTCGATCCTAGCGGGAGGGCAAACCGGGGAGCTGTTTTTT. Amino acids: CASSSILAGGQTGELFF. J is TRBJ2-2 and V is TRBV7-9, with 12 bases matching TRBD2. CDR1 is SEHNR, CDR2 FQNEAQ, per germline (reference sequence). This CDR3 has 17 amino acids. V lost 4 bases to trimming and J lost 5 bases; unmatched junction nucleotides: 8.

The chain recombines TRBV6-1 with TRBJ2-5; D ambiguous. The V gene's germline CDR1 is MNHNS and CDR2 SASEGT. The CDR3 consists of 13 residues. The V end lost 3 bases, the J end lost 7 bases, and 12 bases lay between the germline ends. CDR3 protein: CASSDERLTTQYF. The CDR3 DNA is TGTGCCAGCAGTGATGAGCGTTTGACGACCCAGTACTTC.

The chain recombines TRBV7-8 with TRBJ1-2; possible D gene TRBD1, 5 bases. The germline V gene has CDR1 SGHVS and CDR2 FQNEAQ. This CDR3 spans 13 amino acids. The germline V and J ends were trimmed by 2 bases and 8 bases, with 12 bases remaining between them. For the CDR3, the DNA is TGTGCCAGCAGCTTATTGGGGGTAAAAGGCTACACCTTC. It translates to CASSLLGVKGYTF.

The rearrangement joins TRBV7-9 to TRBJ1-4; maybe TRBD1 (5 bases). Trimming shortened V by 5 bases and J by 3 bases, and 10 bases separated the two germline ends. Per the germline V gene, CDR1 is SEHNR and CDR2 is FQNEAQ (reference sequence). This CDR3 is 14 amino acids long. CDR3 in amino acids: CASSPGDPNEKLFF. The CDR3 nucleotides are TGTGCCAGCAGCCCCGGGGACCCTAATGAAAAACTGTTTTTT.

The J gene is TRBJ2-5, the V gene TRBV5-1, with TRBD2 matching over 11 bases. CDR3 length equals 15 residues. Germline V lookup: CDR1 SGHRS, CDR2 YFSETQ. The J segment lost 2 bases and the V segment lost 6 bases, leaving 6 bases of the junction unmatched. CDR3 loop: CASIPGTSGQETQYF. CDR3 bases: TGCGCCAGCATACCCGGGACTAGCGGTCAAGAGACCCAGTACTTC.

This clone occurred a few times. The same CDR3 is also encoded by other DNA sequences in this sample. The genes are TRBV4-1 and TRBJ2-1; the match to TRBD2 covers 13 bases. Losses at the gene ends were 2 bases for V and 7 bases for J; bases not matched to a gene: 5. Germline V gives CDR1 MGHRA, CDR2 YSYEKL. This CDR3 contains 16 residues. Here the CDR3 DNA reads TGCGCCAGCAGCCAACTCGGGACTAGCGGGATAAATGAGCAGTTCTTC. Amino acid sequence: CASSQLGTSGINEQFF.

The chain joins TRBV19 to TRBJ1-2; D gene ambiguous. Germline CDR1 LNHDA, CDR2 SQIVND (reference sequence). The CDR3 extends over 15 amino acids. V was clipped by 2 bases and J by 4 bases, with 14 bases between them. CDR3 amino acids: CASSIRRGRGYGYTF. In nucleotides, the CDR3 is TGTGCCAGTAGTATAAGGCGGGGTCGTGGCTATGGCTACACCTTC.

V usage is TRBV11-2 and J usage is TRBJ2-7; the D gene is possibly TRBD2 (6 bases). The V end was cut by 5 bases, the J end by 2 bases, with 10 bases between. The CDR3 spans 13 residues. Germline assignment: CDR1 SGHAT and CDR2 FQNNGV. The chain's CDR3 is CASSPGLAYEQYF. CDR3 sequence (DNA): TGTGCCAGCAGCCCGGGACTGGCCTACGAGCAGTACTTC.

The rearrangement uses TRBV7-9 and TRBJ2-3; 10 bases agree with TRBD2. This CDR3 comprises 15 residues. CDR1 is SEHNR, CDR2 FQNEAQ, per germline (reference sequence). With 5 bases clipped from V and 2 bases from J, the junction kept 4 bases outside the gene matches. The CDR3 protein is CASSQRGGFTDTQYF. The CDR3 coding sequence is TGTGCCAGCAGCCAGCGGGGGGGCTTCACAGATACGCAGTATTTT.

The gene calls are TRBV7-2 and TRBJ2-6, with 8 bases that match TRBD1. Germline-derived CDR1 and CDR2 are SGHTA and FQGNSA. This CDR3 region has 15 residues. The trim removed 5 bases at V and 4 bases at J, leaving 4 bases unmatched. DNA for the CDR3: TGTGCCAGCAGCACAGGGGGTACAGGGGCCAACGTCCTGACTTTC. As protein: CASSTGGTGANVLTF.

The V and J genes are TRBV21-1 and TRBJ2-2; the tabulated D call, TRBD2, remains unverified against the DNA. TRBV21-1 counts as a pseudogene. The CDR3 length is 13 residues. CDR3 loop: CASSTGGTGELFF. The CDR3 DNA is TGTGCCAGCAGCACGGGGGGCACCGGGGAGCTGTTTTTT.

This chain uses TRBV4-2 with TRBJ1-3; a weak D match, TRBD1 (6 bases). Germline assignment: CDR1 LGHNA and CDR2 YNFKEQ. The CDR3 totals 16 residues. V was clipped by 0 bases and J by 2 bases, with 11 bases between them. The CDR3 nucleotides are TGTGCCAGCAGCCAAGAGAGGGGGGGTACTGGAAACACCATATATTTT. Translated: CASSQERGGTGNTIYF.

This sequence joins TRBV27 and TRBJ1-3, with 8 positions matching TRBD1. From germline, CDR1 is MNHEY and CDR2 SMNVEV (reference sequence). J gave up 3 bases and V 4 bases, and 2 bases lay outside the gene matches. The CDR3 totals 14 residues. Here the CDR3 reads CASSSGQGGNTIYF. In nucleotides, the CDR3 is TGTGCCAGCAGTTCAGGACAGGGTGGAAACACCATATATTTT.

The J gene is TRBJ2-1, the V gene TRBV29-1; 9 bases map to TRBD1. The CDR3 runs to 14 residues. Germline V gene sequence: CDR1 SQVTM, CDR2 ANQGSEA. V trimming: 2 bases; J trimming: 8 bases; junction bases outside the gene matches: 7. CDR3 sequence (DNA): TGCAGCGTTGAACCGGGACAGGGATTCGATGAGCAGTTCTTC. It specifies CSVEPGQGFDEQFF.

The chain is built from TRBV29-1 and TRBJ2-3; 11 bases match TRBD2. V shed 1 base and J 2 bases; nucleotides not matched to a gene: 2. CDR1 is SQVTM, CDR2 ANQGSEA, per germline. The CDR3 length is 15 residues. Written as DNA, the CDR3 is TGCAGCGTTGAAGTAGCGGGAGGGATCACAGATACGCAGTATTTT. This codes for CSVEVAGGITDTQYF.

This clone is a singleton in its sample. The V call is TRBV27, the J call TRBJ2-1; D is perhaps TRBD1 (5 bases). Germline loops: CDR1 MNHEY, CDR2 SMNVEV (reference sequence). V lost 8 bases to trimming and J lost 9 bases, with 17 bases between them. There are 13 residues in the CDR3. CDR3: CASLGHLGAEQFF. CDR3 in DNA: TGTGCCAGCTTAGGGCACCTAGGGGCTGAGCAGTTCTTC.

The chain combines TRBV11-1 with TRBJ1-1; D gene unclear. The CDR3 runs to 13 residues. Germline values: CDR1 SGHAT, CDR2 FQDESV (reference sequence). Trimming stripped 0 bases from V and 4 bases from J, with 6 bases between. CDR3 bases: TGTGCCAGCAGCTTAGCCCTACGCACTGAAGCTTTCTTT. This codes for CASSLALRTEAFF.

The CDR3 DNA reads TGTGCCAGCAGCCCCGGACAGGACTATGGCTACACCTTC. Translation gives CASSPGQDYGYTF. V and J are TRBV11-3 and TRBJ1-2; 7 nucleotides agree with TRBD1. Trimming took 5 bases from V and 3 from J; bases not matched to a gene: 3. Per the germline V gene, CDR1 is SGHNT and CDR2 is YENEEA. The CDR3 is 13 residues long. The whole variable domain, filled in from reference TRBV11-3 and TRBJ1-2, reads EAGVVQSPRYKIIEKKQPVAFWCNPISGHNTLYWYLQNLGQGPELLIRYENEEAVDDSQLPKDRFSAERLKGVDSTLKIQPAELGDSAVYLCASSPGQDYGYTFGSGTRLTVV.

This clone has only a few counts. This chain connects TRBV7-9 to TRBJ2-1; the match to TRBD1 covers 7 bases. CDR3 length: 14 residues. Germline-derived CDR1 and CDR2 are SEHNR and FQNEAQ (reference sequence). V shed 5 bases and J 7 bases; nucleotides not matched to a gene: 8. CDR3 bases: TGTGCCAGCAGCCTAATTGGACAGGTAAATGAGCAGTTCTTC. Translation: CASSLIGQVNEQFF.

The CDR3 reads CASSPGTSGRATNTGELFF. CDR3 bases: TGCGCCAGCAGCCCTGGGACTAGCGGGAGGGCCACGAACACCGGGGAGCTGTTTTTT. The V call is TRBV5-1, the J call TRBJ2-2, with TRBD2 matching over 16 bases. Losses at the gene ends were 4 bases for V and 0 bases for J; bases not matched to a gene: 6. The CDR3 is made up of 19 amino acids. CDR1 and CDR2 (germline): SGHRS, YFSETQ.

This sequence joins TRBV18 and TRBJ2-3, with TRBD2 matching 10 bases. CDR1 KGHSH and CDR2 LQKENI come from the germline V gene. Unmatched junction bases numbered 4, after V lost 2 bases and J lost 2 bases. The CDR3 has 16 amino acids. The CDR3 DNA reads TGTGCCAGCTCACCAACTAGCGGGACCTCCACAGATACGCAGTATTTT. It specifies CASSPTSGTSTDTQYF. The full variable domain, with the rest looked up from reference TRBV18 and TRBJ2-3, is NAGVMQNPRHLVRRRGQEARLRCSPMKGHSHVYWYRQLPEEGLKFMVYLQKENIIDESGMPKERFSAEFPKEGPSILRIQQVVRGDSAAYFCASSPTSGTSTDTQYFGPGTRLTVL.

The rearrangement joins TRBV30 to TRBJ2-3, with 10 bases that match TRBD2. CDR3 size: 14 residues. The V gene end was trimmed by 4 bases and the J gene end by 4 bases; junction bases not matched to a gene: 5. CDR1 is GTSNPN, CDR2 SVGIG, per germline (reference sequence). This chain's CDR3 is CAWNLAGEADTQYF. CDR3 DNA: TGTGCCTGGAACCTAGCGGGGGAGGCAGATACGCAGTATTTT.

The chain uses TRBV5-1 and TRBJ2-1; 10 bases line up with TRBD1. The CDR3 is 15 residues long. The V segment lost 5 bases and the J segment 7 bases; nucleotides outside the gene matches: 9. CDR1 is SGHRS, CDR2 YFSETQ, per germline. CDR3 DNA sequence: TGCGCCAGCAGTTTGCCGGGACAGGGGCTTAATGAGCAGTTCTTC. The encoded protein is CASSLPGQGLNEQFF.

This clone came up a few times. V and J are TRBV29-1 and TRBJ2-7; D remains ambiguous. CDR1 is SQVTM, CDR2 ANQGSEA, per germline. CDR3 length: 13 amino acids. Trimming shortened V by 4 bases and J by 5 bases, and 15 bases separated the two germline ends. The CDR3 DNA follows: TGCAGCGTTGTGGTCACCTCAGGCCACGAGCAGTACTTC. It encodes CSVVVTSGHEQYF.

The chain links TRBV7-9 to TRBJ1-2; no reliable D call. Deletions cut 1 base from V and 5 bases from J, with 2 bases between. CDR3 length: 11 amino acids. CDR1 and CDR2 (germline): SEHNR, FQNEAQ (reference sequence). CDR3 sequence (DNA): TGTGCCAGCAGCTTAGAATATGGCTACACCTTC. Protein sequence: CASSLEYGYTF. Variable domain in full (rest from reference TRBV7-9 and TRBJ1-2): DTGVSQNPRHKITKRGQNVTFRCDPISEHNRLYWYRQTLGQGPEFLTYFQNEAQLEKSRLLSDRFSAERPKGSFSTLEIQRTEQGDSAMYLCASSLEYGYTFGSGTRLTVV.

V is TRBV5-4 and J is TRBJ2-5; 7 bases align to TRBD2. V lost 4 bases to trimming and J lost 1 base; unmatched junction nucleotides: 7. Germline V gene data show CDR1 as SGHNT and CDR2 as YYREEE (reference sequence). This CDR3 region has 15 residues. The CDR3 region has the DNA TGTGCCAGCAGCCGGGAAGCGGGGCCCCAAGAGACCCAGTACTTC. Protein product: CASSREAGPQETQYF.

The gene calls are TRBV28 and TRBJ2-1; D perhaps matches TRBD2 (6 bases). CDR3 length equals 14 residues. Trimming took off 2 bases at V and 4 bases at J, with 9 bases between the two ends. From germline, CDR1 is MDHEN and CDR2 SYDVKM. The CDR3 region is CASSLIAAYNEQFF. In nucleotides, the CDR3 is TGTGCCAGCAGTTTAATAGCGGCTTACAATGAGCAGTTCTTC.